Below, 27 T cell receptor beta chains from the same sample are listed, as sequenced in a study of blood T cells in healthy people across ages. PCR was performed a second time for 7 to 11 cycles using a sample-barcoded 5' primer and a J-beta primer mix. MiXCR was run by TCRdb on the 5' RACE reads, yielding one entry per CDR3 protein. Of about 1.4 million distinct CDR3 sequences listed, around 59% were seen once; the top ten hold roughly 7%. The sequenced sample consisted of blood. These receptors came from a man between 18 and 29 years old in good health.

The chain is built from TRBV4-3 and TRBJ2-3, with TRBD1 as a possible D gene (6 bases). Germline V gene sequence: CDR1 LGHNA, CDR2 YSLEER. The germline V and J ends were trimmed by 0 bases and 0 bases, with 13 bases remaining between them. This CDR3 is built from 17 residues. The CDR3, as DNA: TGCGCCAGCAGCCAAGACAGGGGTGCAGCGAGCACAGATACGCAGTATTTT. Its protein is CASSQDRGAASTDTQYF.

This clonotype showed up just a few times. The chain carries TRBV7-9 and TRBJ1-4; TRBD1 might be the D (5 bases). Germline CDR1 is SEHNR and CDR2 is FQNEAQ (reference sequence). Deletions cut 5 bases from V and 6 bases from J, with 19 bases between. This CDR3 contains 16 residues. The CDR3 bases are TGTGCCAGCAGCCCGTCGGGGGTGAGGAGCGATGAAAAACTGTTTTTT. This codes for CASSPSGVRSDEKLFF.

The V call is TRBV20-1, the J call TRBJ2-5; 7 bases line up with TRBD2. The J call may be mistaken, given a closer DNA end match to TRBJ2-7. Germline CDR1 DFQATT, CDR2 SNEGSKA (reference sequence). The CDR3 runs 13 residues. CDR3 sequence reads: CSALSWGGSEQYF. The CDR3, as DNA: TGCAGTGCCCTCTCCTGGGGGGGGAGCGAGCAGTACTTC.

Note on this clonotype: At one end the junction does not follow the germline gene, possibly because of a read error. The rearrangement links TRBV5-1 to TRBJ2-3; D might be TRBD2 (6 bases). Germline CDR1 reads SGHRS; CDR2 reads YFSETQ. This CDR3 has 14 residues. CDR3 sequence (DNA): TGCGCCAGCAGCCCGGCAGGGACTCCAGACACGCAGTATTTT. Translation gives CASSPAGTPDTQYF.

The chain's CDR3 is CSVEGWGASYNEQFF. The DNA for the CDR3 is TGCAGCGTTGAGGGGTGGGGGGCTTCCTACAATGAGCAGTTCTTC. The chain combines TRBV29-1 with TRBJ2-1; perhaps D is TRBD1 or TRBD2 (6 bases each). Germline lookup yields CDR1 SQVTM and CDR2 ANQGSEA. With 3 bases removed from V and 1 base from J, the gap between germline ends came to 13 bases. The CDR3 loop spans 15 amino acids.

This clonotype occurred once. The rearrangement uses TRBV5-1 and TRBJ2-1; 13 bases map to TRBD2. The CDR3 contains 15 residues. The V gene's germline CDR1 is SGHRS and CDR2 YFSETQ. Unmatched junction bases numbered 3, after V lost 1 base and J lost 8 bases. The CDR3 here is CASSLSTSGRHEQFF. DNA for the CDR3: TGCGCCAGCAGCTTGTCGACTAGCGGGAGGCATGAGCAGTTCTTC.

The chain is built from TRBV12-3 or TRBV12-4 and TRBJ2-4, with 11 bases aligning to TRBD1. The CDR3 runs to 16 residues. V was clipped by 6 bases and J by 9 bases; unmatched bases: 13. CDR3 in amino acids: CASSSPRTGGLGIQYF. CDR3 bases: TGTGCCAGCAGCTCACCCCGGACAGGGGGCTTAGGCATTCAGTACTTC.

The rearrangement links TRBV6-6 to TRBJ1-4, with 9 nucleotides matching TRBD1. Per germline, CDR1 MNHNY and CDR2 SVGAGI (reference sequence). Trimming took 6 bases from V and 14 from J; bases not matched to a gene: 10. The CDR3 length is 13 residues. CDR3 protein: CASSPGQGTGLFF. CDR3 bases: TGTGCCAGCAGCCCCGGACAGGGGACAGGGCTGTTTTTT.

This clonotype was picked up a small number of times. As DNA, the CDR3 is TGCGCCAGCAGTCCAGCGGGGGCCACCTCCTACGAGCAGTACTTC. It encodes CASSPAGATSYEQYF. The V call is TRBV10-1, the J call TRBJ2-7; 8 bases line up with TRBD2. Looked up from germline, CDR1 is WNHNN and CDR2 is SYGVQD (reference sequence). The V segment lost 5 bases and the J segment 0 bases; nucleotides outside the gene matches: 6. This CDR3 spans 15 amino acids.

The CDR3 nucleotides are TGCAGTGCTAGAGCCGACATGGCGCATCAGCCCCAGCATTTT. Protein sequence: CSARADMAHQPQHF. The chain links TRBV20-1 to TRBJ1-5; D remains unclear. Trimming shortened V by 1 base and J by 5 bases, and 12 bases separated the two germline ends. CDR1 is DFQATT, CDR2 SNEGSKA, per germline (reference sequence). The CDR3 loop spans 14 amino acids.

DNA of the CDR3: TGCGCCAGCAGCCAGCAAAGTGGCGGGAGGAACAATGAGCAGTTCTTC. Amino acids: CASSQQSGGRNNEQFF. The genes are TRBV4-1 and TRBJ2-1, with 8 bases lining up with TRBD2. Unmatched junction bases numbered 9, after V lost 3 bases and J lost 5 bases. The germline gives CDR1 MGHRA, CDR2 YSYEKL. CDR3 length: 16 residues.

V usage is TRBV7-2 and J usage is TRBJ1-5; a possible D gene is TRBD1 (6 bases). The germline gives CDR1 SGHTA, CDR2 FQGNSA. This CDR3 is built from 15 residues. V lost 7 bases to trimming and J lost 4 bases, with 17 bases between them. This CDR3 reads CASTVQGGPNQPQHF. The CDR3 DNA sequence: TGTGCCAGCACCGTTCAAGGGGGGCCGAATCAGCCCCAGCATTTT. Complete variable domain (other parts from reference TRBV7-2 and TRBJ1-5): GAGVSQSPSNKVTEKGKDVELRCDPISGHTALYWYRQSLGQGLEFLIYFQGNSAPDKSGLPSDRFSAERTGGSVSTLTIQRTQQEDSAVYLCASTVQGGPNQPQHFGDGTRLSIL.

The chain has TRBV7-2 and TRBJ2-1; D might be TRBD1 or TRBD2, each matching 5 bases. The length of the CDR3 is 16 residues. The V end lost 6 bases, the J end lost 3 bases, and 18 bases lay between the germline ends. Germline V gene lookup returns CDR1 SGHTA and CDR2 FQGNSA. The CDR3 is CASRPPGRSYYNEQFF. In DNA form, the CDR3 reads TGTGCCAGCAGACCGCCGGGGCGCTCATACTACAATGAGCAGTTCTTC.

V usage is TRBV4-2 and J usage is TRBJ2-4; the D is unclear. Trimming took off 0 bases at V and 0 bases at J, with 15 bases between the two ends. Germline V gene lookup returns CDR1 LGHNA and CDR2 YNFKEQ. The CDR3 runs 18 residues. As DNA, the CDR3 is TGTGCCAGCAGCCAAGACGGCACCTTCCTCCTAGCCAAAAACATTCAGTACTTC. Protein product: CASSQDGTFLLAKNIQYF.

The genes are TRBV4-3 and TRBJ1-2, with D maybe TRBD1 (5 bases). This CDR3 is 15 amino acids long. Germline V CDR1 and CDR2: LGHNA, YSLEER. Trimming removed 0 bases from V and 3 bases from J, with 11 bases in between. This CDR3 is CASSQDAGQDYGYTF. The CDR3 DNA is TGCGCCAGCAGCCAAGATGCAGGGCAGGACTATGGCTACACCTTC.

V usage is TRBV18 and J usage is TRBJ2-5; D is perhaps TRBD2 (5 bases). Germline-derived CDR1 and CDR2 are KGHSH and LQKENI. Trimming stripped 3 bases from V and 7 bases from J, with 12 bases between. CDR3 length: 13 amino acids. CDR3 nucleotide sequence: TGTGCCAGCTCACCCGGGTCGGCGGGGACCCAGTACTTC. The encoded protein is CASSPGSAGTQYF.

V is TRBV27 and J is TRBJ2-1; 7 bases are shared with TRBD2. Germline lookup yields CDR1 MNHEY and CDR2 SMNVEV (reference sequence). The CDR3 contains 16 residues. J was trimmed by 5 bases and V by 5 bases; bases with no gene match: 12. The CDR3 DNA is TGTGCCAGCAGTATCCTCCCCGGGACTAAAAACAATGAGCAGTTCTTC. It translates to CASSILPGTKNNEQFF.

The chain recombines TRBV11-2 with TRBJ2-4; the match to TRBD2 covers 8 bases. The DNA end favors TRBJ2-7, so the J call may be wrong. The CDR3 has 15 amino acids. Germline loops: CDR1 SGHAT, CDR2 FQNNGV. CDR3 DNA: TGTGCCAGCAGCCTTCTGGCGGGACTAGGCTACGAGCAGTACTTC. It specifies CASSLLAGLGYEQYF.

This clonotype was seen only a few times. CDR3 nucleotide sequence: TGCAGCGTTGAAGGGACACCCTATGGCTACACCTTC. Protein product: CSVEGTPYGYTF. The genes are TRBV29-1 and TRBJ1-2; D perhaps matches TRBD1 (5 bases). V gave up 1 base and J gave up 4 bases, with 7 bases separating them. This CDR3 region has 12 residues. Germline assignment: CDR1 SQVTM and CDR2 ANQGSEA. Filled out from reference TRBV29-1 and TRBJ1-2, the complete variable domain reads SAVISQKPSRDICQRGTSLTIQCQVDSQVTMMFWYRQQPGQSLTLIATANQGSEATYESGFVIDKFPISRPNLTFSTLTVSNMSPEDSSIYLCSVEGTPYGYTFGSGTRLTVV.

In its sample, this clonotype was seen once. The CDR3: CASSLGRLAGASGTDTQYF. Here the CDR3 DNA reads TGTGCCAGCAGCTTAGGAAGACTAGCGGGAGCGTCGGGCACAGATACGCAGTATTTT. The chain combines TRBV11-2 with TRBJ2-3, with 12 bases matching TRBD2. The CDR3 loop spans 19 amino acids. After removal of 1 base from V and 1 base from J, the junction contained 9 bases not matched to a gene. The V gene's germline CDR1 is SGHAT and CDR2 FQNNGV.

The chain uses TRBV14 and TRBJ1-2; D not certain. The ends were cut back, 0 bases at V and 8 bases at J, with 10 bases in the middle. The germline V gene encodes CDR1 SGHDN and CDR2 FVKESK. The CDR3 is 13 residues long. The CDR3 DNA sequence: TGTGCCAGCAGCCAAGACAGGAGATCGGGCTACACCTTC. The encoded protein is CASSQDRRSGYTF.

CDR3 loop: CASSLDRDPYNEQFF. CDR3 bases: TGTGCCAGCAGTCTGGACAGGGATCCCTACAATGAGCAGTTCTTC. This chain links TRBV27 with TRBJ2-1; TRBD1 aligns across 8 bases. The CDR3 length is 15 residues. Unmatched junction bases numbered 5, after V lost 5 bases and J lost 2 bases. The germline gives CDR1 MNHEY, CDR2 SMNVEV (reference sequence).

This chain uses TRBV7-2 with TRBJ2-7; D not resolved. The CDR3 runs 14 residues. The V end was cut by 0 bases, the J end by 2 bases, with 8 bases between. Germline assignment: CDR1 SGHTA and CDR2 FQGNSA. This chain's CDR3 is CASSLAQLTYEQYF. DNA for the CDR3: TGTGCCAGCAGCTTAGCGCAACTTACCTACGAGCAGTACTTC. Together with reference TRBV7-2 and TRBJ2-7, the CDR3 gives the full variable domain: GAGVSQSPSNKVTEKGKDVELRCDPISGHTALYWYRQSLGQGLEFLIYFQGNSAPDKSGLPSDRFSAERTGGSVSTLTIQRTQQEDSAVYLCASSLAQLTYEQYFGPGTRLTVT.

In its sample, this clonotype was seen a few times. The chain employs TRBV4-3 and TRBJ1-4, with unresolved D. The CDR3 spans 15 residues. CDR1 is LGHNA, CDR2 YSLEER, per germline. Trimming pared 3 bases from V and 8 bases from J, leaving 16 bases between. In nucleotides, the CDR3 is TGCGCCAGCAGCCAGAGCTTGGCTAGCCGGGAAAAACTGTTTTTT. This gives the protein CASSQSLASREKLFF.

This clonotype was seen only a few times. The chain has TRBV4-1 and TRBJ2-2; perhaps D is TRBD1 or TRBD2 (5 bases each). CDR3 size: 15 residues. V gave up 1 base and J gave up 7 bases, with 13 bases separating them. The germline V gene encodes CDR1 MGHRA and CDR2 YSYEKL. CDR3 DNA sequence: TGCGCCAGCAGCCAAGTCCGGGGCATTGACGGGGAGCTGTTTTTT. This sequence encodes CASSQVRGIDGELFF.

The CDR3 region has the DNA TGCAGAACGGCGGCCCCGGACAGGGTCTATGGCTACACCTTC. Its translation is CRTAAPDRVYGYTF. This chain links TRBV20-1 with TRBJ1-2; 8 nucleotides agree with TRBD1. Germline-derived CDR1 and CDR2 are DFQATT and SNEGSKA (reference sequence). CDR3 length equals 14 residues.

This clonotype was counted a few times. The rearrangement uses TRBV6-1 and TRBJ2-7; D possibly uses TRBD1 or TRBD2 (6 bases each). CDR1 is MNHNS and CDR2 is SASEGT in the germline V gene. V lost 4 bases, J lost 0 bases, and 10 bases lay in between. The CDR3 runs to 14 residues. The CDR3 here is CASSARGVSYEQYF. CDR3 bases: TGTGCCAGCAGTGCAAGGGGGGTCTCCTACGAGCAGTACTTC.